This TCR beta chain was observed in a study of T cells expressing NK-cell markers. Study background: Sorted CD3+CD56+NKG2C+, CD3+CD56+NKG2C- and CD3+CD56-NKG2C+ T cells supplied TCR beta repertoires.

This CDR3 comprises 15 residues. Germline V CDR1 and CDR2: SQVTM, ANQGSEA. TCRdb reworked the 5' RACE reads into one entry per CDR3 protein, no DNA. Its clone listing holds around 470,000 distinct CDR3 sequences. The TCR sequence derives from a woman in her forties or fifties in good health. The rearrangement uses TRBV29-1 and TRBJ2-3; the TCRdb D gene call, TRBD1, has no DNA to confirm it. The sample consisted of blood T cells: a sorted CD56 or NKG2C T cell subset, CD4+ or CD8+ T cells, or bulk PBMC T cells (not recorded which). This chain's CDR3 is CSVEGTRPLPDTQYF.